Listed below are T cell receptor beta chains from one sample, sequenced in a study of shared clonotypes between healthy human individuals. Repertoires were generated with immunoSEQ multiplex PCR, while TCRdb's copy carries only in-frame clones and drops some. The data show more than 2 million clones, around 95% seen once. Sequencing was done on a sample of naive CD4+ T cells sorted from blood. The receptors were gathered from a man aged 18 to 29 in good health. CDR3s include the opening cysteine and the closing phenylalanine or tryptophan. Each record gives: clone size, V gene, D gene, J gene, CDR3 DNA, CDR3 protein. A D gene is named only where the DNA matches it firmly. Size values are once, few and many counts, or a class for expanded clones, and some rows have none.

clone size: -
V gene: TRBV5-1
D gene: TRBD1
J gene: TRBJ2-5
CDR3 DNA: TGCGCCAGCAGCCCGGCTTTTTCAACAGGGGTAGAGACCCAGTACTTC
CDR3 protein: CASSPAFSTGVETQYF

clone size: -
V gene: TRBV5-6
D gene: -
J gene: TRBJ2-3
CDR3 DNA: TGTGCCAGCAGCTTGGGCCATTTCGGAGGAGGCCGCACAGATACGCAGTATTTT
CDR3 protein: CASSLGHFGGGRTDTQYF

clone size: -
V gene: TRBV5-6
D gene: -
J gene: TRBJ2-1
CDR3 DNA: TGTGCCAGCAGTTCGACCCACTTCCATGAGCAGTTCTTC
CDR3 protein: CASSSTHFHEQFF

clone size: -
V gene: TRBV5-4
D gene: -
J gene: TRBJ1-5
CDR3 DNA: TGTGCCAGCAGTCAACAGGAGAGTAATAGCAATCAGCCCCAGCATTTT
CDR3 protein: CASSQQESNSNQPQHF

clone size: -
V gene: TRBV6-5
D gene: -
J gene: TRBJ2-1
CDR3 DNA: TGTGCCAGCCGAAGGTACAATGAGCAGTTCTTC
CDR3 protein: CASRRYNEQFF

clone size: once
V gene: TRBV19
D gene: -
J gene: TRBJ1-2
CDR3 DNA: TGTGCCAGTAGATCCGGGACTGGCAACTATGGCTACACCTTC
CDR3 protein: CASRSGTGNYGYTF

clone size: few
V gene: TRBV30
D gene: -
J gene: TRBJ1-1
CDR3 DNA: TGTGCCTGGAGGGCTTCGGAAGCTTTCTTT
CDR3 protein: CAWRASEAFF

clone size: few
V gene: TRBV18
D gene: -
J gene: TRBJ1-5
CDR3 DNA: TGTGCCAGCTCACTGGGGGAGGGTCAGCCCCAGCATTTT
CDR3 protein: CASSLGEGQPQHF

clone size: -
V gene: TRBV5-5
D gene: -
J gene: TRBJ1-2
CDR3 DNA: TGTGCCAGCAGCACCACAGGGCAAGGAGGCTACACCTTC
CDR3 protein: CASSTTGQGGYTF

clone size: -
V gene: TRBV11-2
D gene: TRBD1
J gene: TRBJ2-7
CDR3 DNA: TGTGCCAGCAGCTTAGCAGGACAGGACACCTACGAGCAGTACTTC
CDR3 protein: CASSLAGQDTYEQYF

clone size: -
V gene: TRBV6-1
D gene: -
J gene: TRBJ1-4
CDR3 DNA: TGTGCCAGCAGTGAAGTCGGGGGGGCCGCTAATGAAAAACTGTTTTTT
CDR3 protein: CASSEVGGAANEKLFF

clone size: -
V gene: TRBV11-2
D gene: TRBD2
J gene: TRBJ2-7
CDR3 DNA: TGTGCCAGCAGCTTAGGGCTAGCGGACTACGAGCAGTACTTC
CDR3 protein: CASSLGLADYEQYF

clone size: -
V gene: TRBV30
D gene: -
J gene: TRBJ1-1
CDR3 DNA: TGTGCCTGGACGGAAACCTTACGAACTGAAGCTTTCTTT
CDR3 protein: CAWTETLRTEAFF

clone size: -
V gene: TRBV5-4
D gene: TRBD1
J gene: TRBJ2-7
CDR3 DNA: TGTGCCAGCAGTTGGGACAGGGCAATTTCCTACGAGCAGTACTTC
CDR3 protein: CASSWDRAISYEQYF

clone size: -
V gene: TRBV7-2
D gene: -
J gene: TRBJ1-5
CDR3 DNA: TGTGCCAGCAGCTTAGTGGTGCCCCTTACCCAAAGCAATCAGCCCCAGCATTTT
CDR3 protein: CASSLVVPLTQSNQPQHF

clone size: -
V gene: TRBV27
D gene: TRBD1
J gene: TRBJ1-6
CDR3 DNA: TGTGCCAGCAGTTTCCAACAGGGGCTGGGGTCACCCCTCCACTTT
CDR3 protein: CASSFQQGLGSPLHF

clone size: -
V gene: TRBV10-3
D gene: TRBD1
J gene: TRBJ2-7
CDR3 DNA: TGTGCCGTCCTCCGGGACAGCTCCTACGAGCAGTACTTC
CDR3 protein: CAVLRDSSYEQYF

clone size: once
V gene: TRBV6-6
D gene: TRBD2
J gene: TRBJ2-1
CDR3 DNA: TGTGCCAGCGGCTACGGGACTAGCGTCTACAATGAGCAGTTCTTC
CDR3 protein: CASGYGTSVYNEQFF

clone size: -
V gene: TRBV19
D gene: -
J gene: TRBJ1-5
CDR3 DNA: TGTGCCAGTGGCTGGGACAATCAGCCCCAGCATTTT
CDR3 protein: CASGWDNQPQHF

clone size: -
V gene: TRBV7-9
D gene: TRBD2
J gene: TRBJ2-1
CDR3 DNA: TGTGCCAGCAGTTTCGGACTAGCTTTGAGCTCCTACAATGAGCAGTTCTTC
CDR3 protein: CASSFGLALSSYNEQFF

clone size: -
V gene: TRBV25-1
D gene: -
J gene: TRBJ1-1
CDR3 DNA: TGTGCCAGCAGTGGGGGTTCTCAAGAAGCTTTCTTT
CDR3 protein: CASSGGSQEAFF

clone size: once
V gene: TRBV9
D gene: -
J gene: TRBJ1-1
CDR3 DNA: TGTGCCAGCAGCCAGGAGGGCGGCAGCGTAGCTTTCTTT
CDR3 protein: CASSQEGGSVAFF

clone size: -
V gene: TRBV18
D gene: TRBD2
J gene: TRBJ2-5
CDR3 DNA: TGTGCCAGCTCACCGGGACTAGCGGGGCGGGAGACCCAGTACTTC
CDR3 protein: CASSPGLAGRETQYF

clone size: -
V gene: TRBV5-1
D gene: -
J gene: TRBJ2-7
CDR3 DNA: TGCGCCAGCAGCTCGAACCCGACAGCCTCCTACGAGCAGTACTTC
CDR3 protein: CASSSNPTASYEQYF

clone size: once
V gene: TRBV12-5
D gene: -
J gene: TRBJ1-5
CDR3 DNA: TGTGCTAGTGGTTTGGAAAGCAATCAGCCCCAGCATTTT
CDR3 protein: CASGLESNQPQHF

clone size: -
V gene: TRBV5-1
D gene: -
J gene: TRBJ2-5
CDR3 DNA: TGCGCCAGCAGCTTGTCGTCCGGCGGGCAAGAGACCCAGTACTTC
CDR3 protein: CASSLSSGGQETQYF

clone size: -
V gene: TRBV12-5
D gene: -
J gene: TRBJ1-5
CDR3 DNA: TGTGCTAGTGGTTTGGTACATTTTCCAGGGAGCAATCAGCCCCAGCATTTT
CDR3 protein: CASGLVHFPGSNQPQHF

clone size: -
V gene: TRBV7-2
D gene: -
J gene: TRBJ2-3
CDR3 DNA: TGTGCCAGCAGCCACAAGTACACAGATACGCAGTATTTT
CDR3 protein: CASSHKYTDTQYF

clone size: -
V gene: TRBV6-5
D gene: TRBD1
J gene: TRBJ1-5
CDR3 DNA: TGTGCCAGCAGTTACTCAGGGGGCGTGCAGCCCCAGCATTTT
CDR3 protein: CASSYSGGVQPQHF